The 11 T cell receptor beta chains below all came from one sample that was sequenced in a study of blood T cell repertoires in COVID-19. Assay: immunoSEQ multiplex PCR; the TCRdb copy retains only in-frame clones and omits some. The sample has nearly 200,000 clones, about four fifths seen once; the top ten hold more than 4.5%. What was sequenced was peripheral blood. The receptors were gathered from a woman aged 70-85 years with active or convalescent COVID-19.

The V and J genes are TRBV5-6 and TRBJ1-2, with 10 bases identical to TRBD1. V was pared by 4 bases and J by 6 bases, with 9 bases of the junction left unmatched. The germline CDR1 and CDR2 sequences are SGHDT and YYEEEE. The CDR3 runs to 15 residues. CDR3 residues: CASSIPGQGYNGYTF. The CDR3 DNA is TGTGCCAGCAGCATACCGGGACAGGGGTACAATGGCTACACCTTC.

The CDR3 DNA is TGTGCCAGCAGCTTGATGGAGGCGCTAGCGGGACCTAACACCGGGGAGCTGTTTTTT. This translates into CASSLMEALAGPNTGELFF. The chain joins TRBV7-9 to TRBJ2-2; 9 bases fit TRBD2. Germline assignment: CDR1 SEHNR and CDR2 FQNEAQ (reference sequence). Trimming took 3 bases from V and 2 from J; bases not matched to a gene: 13. The length of the CDR3 is 19 residues.

The chain's CDR3 is CASSGTAQETQYF. The CDR3 nucleotides read TGTGCCAGCTCCGGGACAGCTCAAGAGACCCAGTACTTC. This chain joins TRBV18 and TRBJ2-5; 7 positions match TRBD1. From germline, CDR1 is KGHSH and CDR2 LQKENI. V lost 6 bases, J lost 2 bases, and 3 bases stayed unmatched. This CDR3 contains 13 residues.

This chain links TRBV19 with TRBJ2-7; TRBD2 matches at 8 bases. CDR1 and CDR2 from the germline V gene are LNHDA and SQIVND (reference sequence). J was trimmed by 4 bases and V by 3 bases; bases with no gene match: 8. This CDR3 has 15 residues. The CDR3 loop reads CASSMTAGGGYEQYF. As DNA, the CDR3 is TGTGCCAGTAGTATGACGGCGGGAGGAGGATACGAGCAGTACTTC.

Only a few counts were recorded for this clone. This specimen includes other DNA sequences encoding the same CDR3. The rearrangement joins TRBV2 to TRBJ1-5; 7 nucleotides line up with TRBD1. V shed 6 bases, J shed 5 bases, and the junction held 4 bases outside the gene matches. CDR1 and CDR2 from the germline V gene are SNHLY and FYNNEI. This CDR3 is 13 amino acids long. CDR3 in amino acids: CASSRQGYQPQHF. The CDR3 nucleotides are TGTGCCAGCAGCCGACAGGGTTATCAGCCCCAGCATTTT.

The chain has TRBV19 and TRBJ2-5; 16 bases line up with TRBD2. Trimming removed 5 bases from V and 4 bases from J; junction bases left unmatched: 10. The germline V gene has CDR1 LNHDA and CDR2 SQIVND (reference sequence). The CDR3 has 18 residues. The CDR3 region is CASSEPGLAGGPGETQYF. Written as DNA, the CDR3 is TGTGCCAGTAGTGAACCGGGACTAGCGGGAGGGCCGGGAGAGACCCAGTACTTC. The full variable domain, with the rest looked up from reference TRBV19 and TRBJ2-5, is DGGITQSPKYLFRKEGQNVTLSCEQNLNHDAMYWYRQDPGQGLRLIYYSQIVNDFQKGDIAEGYSVSREKKESFPLTVTSAQKNPTAFYLCASSEPGLAGGPGETQYFGPGTRLLVL.

CDR3: CASSKDTGYSYEQYF. The CDR3 coding sequence is TGTGCCAGCAGTAAAGACACAGGATACTCCTACGAGCAGTACTTC. The chain links TRBV27 to TRBJ2-7; a weak D match, TRBD1 (5 bases). The CDR3 is made up of 15 amino acids. Germline V gene data show CDR1 as MNHEY and CDR2 as SMNVEV (reference sequence). V was clipped by 5 bases and J by 0 bases, with 14 bases between them.

The DNA of the CDR3 is TGTGCCAGCAGTCTCCGGACTAGCGGGACGGGGGTTGGTGAGCAGTTCTTC. This gives the protein CASSLRTSGTGVGEQFF. The rearrangement uses TRBV27 and TRBJ2-1; TRBD2 matches at 12 bases. Germline CDR1 MNHEY, CDR2 SMNVEV (reference sequence). The V segment lost 5 bases and the J segment 9 bases; nucleotides outside the gene matches: 14. This CDR3 is 17 amino acids long.

The chain couples TRBV10-1 to TRBJ1-4, with 7 bases fitting TRBD1. Germline CDR1 reads WNHNN; CDR2 reads SYGVQD (reference sequence). This CDR3 spans 17 amino acids. The ends lost 2 bases at V and 0 bases at J; junction bases unmatched: 6. The CDR3 nucleotides are TGCGCCAGCAGTGAGGTTCAGGGGACAGCAACTAATGAAAAACTGTTTTTT. It yields the protein CASSEVQGTATNEKLFF.

This rearrangement joins TRBV14 to TRBJ2-4, with 7 bases matching TRBD2. V lost 5 bases, J lost 0 bases, and 4 bases stayed unmatched. Germline V CDR1 and CDR2: SGHDN, FVKESK. The CDR3 length is 15 residues. CDR3: CASSSAGLAKNIQYF. CDR3 in DNA: TGTGCCAGCAGCTCAGCGGGATTAGCCAAAAACATTCAGTACTTC. The variable domain in full, with the rest retrieved from reference TRBV14 and TRBJ2-4, is EAGVTQFPSHSVIEKGQTVTLRCDPISGHDNLYWYRRVMGKEIKFLLHFVKESKQDESGMPNNRFLAERTGGTYSTLKVQPAELEDSGVYFCASSSAGLAKNIQYFGAGTRLSVL.

A single count supports this clone. V gene TRBV3-1 (or the pseudogene TRBV3-2) combines with J gene TRBJ2-5, with 11 bases fitting TRBD1. In germline, CDR1 is LGHDT, CDR2 YNNKEL (reference sequence). V dropped 0 bases and J dropped 4; count of bases not matched to a gene: 4. The CDR3 is 16 amino acids. The DNA of the CDR3 is TGTGCCAGCAGCCAAGATGGACAGGGGGCCGGAGAGACCCAGTACTTC. The encoded protein is CASSQDGQGAGETQYF.